The entry below describes one T cell receptor beta chain. It lacks a known antigen. Base quality data are lacking; no much larger clone is found one base away. This specimen comes from a study of blood T cell repertoires in COVID-19 (TCRdb year 2020). Concerning the study at large: Samples from collaborators originated in the United States, Italy and Spain and spanned both the acute and convalescent phases of COVID-19. The material from the prospective study consisted of cDNA or gDNA derived from T cells, B-cell-depleted T cells, or PBMCs. The dataset comprised deeply sampled blood TCRbeta repertoires from subjects exposed to, actively infected with, or recovered from COVID-19. The repertoires were released in a freely available public database meant as a resource for research on the immune response to SARS-CoV-2. The samples were drawn from two sources: the first 160 participants of the ongoing ImmuneRACE study, and fewer than 1,500 subjects contributed by 6 global collaborators. Nearly every sample came with metadata listing a de-identified subject ID, COVID-19 status, age in years and sex. Where available, HLA class I and class II types were obtained from metadata supplied by the sample provider rather than from assay-based typing. What the study reported, not specific to this receptor: How much clinical and demographic metadata was included differed by source and by participant, and the metadata was provided uncurated.

TCRbeta CDR3 regions were amplified from genomic DNA by means of the immunoSEQ Assay, a bias-controlled multiplex PCR. The source study handled its data this way. The number of nucleated cells in each sample was estimated from the amplification of reference gene primers within the assay. To quantify the absolute abundance of each unique TCRbeta CDR3 rearrangement, sequence reads were collapsed and filtered. For each sample, productive Simpson clonality was calculated as the square root of Simpson's diversity index over productive rearrangements. TCRdb carries this immuneACCESS record with in-frame sequences only. Its versions omit some clonotypes, under half of them owing to an unresolved V gene in the studies checked, with the rest unexplained. The DNA was the basis for D and trimming; V, J and clone size are from that table. Present in this sample are tens of thousands of clones, more than 75% of which were seen just once. The ten largest account for 1.2% of the sample.

Each collaborating institution followed its own protocols to collect whole blood in K2EDTA tubes. For TCRbeta analysis, collaborator samples were shipped as frozen whole blood, as isolated PBMCs, or as DNA extracted from either sample type. This receptor was obtained from an elderly woman with acute or convalescent COVID-19. Material for sequencing was peripheral blood.

For the CDR3, the sequence is CASSGLRDTEAFF. The bases read TGTGCCAGCAGTGGTCTCAGGGACACTGAAGCTTTCTTT. Recombination linked TRBV2 to TRBJ1-1; TRBD1 could be the D gene, as 5 bases match. Based on the germline V gene, the CDR1 and CDR2 sequences are SNHLY and FYNNEI. Counted from cysteine to phenylalanine, this CDR3 has 13 amino acids. Only the CDR3 DNA stays, 39 bases, in frame from base 1. V is cut by 4 bases and J by 3 bases, and the space between the germline ends is 9 bases.